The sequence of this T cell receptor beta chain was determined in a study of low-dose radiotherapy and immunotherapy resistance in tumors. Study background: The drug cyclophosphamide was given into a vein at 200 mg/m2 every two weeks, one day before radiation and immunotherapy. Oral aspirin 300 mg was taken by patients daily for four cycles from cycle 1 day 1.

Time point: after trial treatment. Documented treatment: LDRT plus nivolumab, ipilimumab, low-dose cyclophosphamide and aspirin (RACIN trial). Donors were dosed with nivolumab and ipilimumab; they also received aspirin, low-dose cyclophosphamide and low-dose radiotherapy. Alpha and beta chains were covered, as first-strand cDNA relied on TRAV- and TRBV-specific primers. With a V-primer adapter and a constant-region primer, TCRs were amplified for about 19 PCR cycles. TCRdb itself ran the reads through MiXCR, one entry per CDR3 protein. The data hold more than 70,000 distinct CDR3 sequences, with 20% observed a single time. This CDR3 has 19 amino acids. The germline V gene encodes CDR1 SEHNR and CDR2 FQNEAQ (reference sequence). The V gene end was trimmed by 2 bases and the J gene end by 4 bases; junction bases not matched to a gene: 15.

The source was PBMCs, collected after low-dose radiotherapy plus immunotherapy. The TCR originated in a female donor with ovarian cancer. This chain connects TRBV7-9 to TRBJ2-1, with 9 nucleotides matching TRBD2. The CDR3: CASSLPSGEASFYYNEQFF. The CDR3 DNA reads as TGTGCCAGCAGCTTACCTAGCGGGGAAGCCTCCTTCTATTACAATGAGCAGTTCTTC.